These 10 T cell receptor beta chains share one sample of origin, sequenced in a study of graft-versus-host responses after intestinal transplantation. Clones were read by immunoSEQ multiplex PCR, and TCRdb kept only the in-frame ones, dropping some. The repertoire has about 120,000 clones, 85% to 95% of them found once; the top ten carry over 2.5%. Their recognized antigens are unknown. Sequences were derived from unstimulated CD8+ T cells sorted from spleen or lymph node cells, sampled before intestinal transplant. These receptors were obtained from a human donor who received an intestinal transplant.

The rearrangement joins TRBV6-5 to TRBJ1-2; no definite D call. The CDR3 contains 14 residues. In germline, CDR1 is MNHEY, CDR2 SVGAGI. Trimming stripped 7 bases from V and 7 bases from J, with 19 bases between. CDR3 amino acids: CASTSKGPPFGYTF. In DNA form, the CDR3 reads TGTGCCAGCACGAGCAAAGGGCCTCCTTTTGGCTACACCTTC.

The chain links TRBV15 to TRBJ2-5; 12 bases match TRBD2. The DNA matches TRBJ2-7 better at its end, which makes the J call doubtful. This CDR3 comprises 16 residues. Germline-derived CDR1 and CDR2 are LNHNV and YYDKDF (reference sequence). CDR3: CATSRTTSGRTYEQYF. DNA of the CDR3: TGTGCCACCAGCAGAACAACTAGCGGGAGGACCTACGAGCAGTACTTC.

V is TRBV15 and J is TRBJ1-5, with no clear D. V lost 3 bases and J 3 bases, leaving 3 bases between the germline ends. Germline V gene lookup returns CDR1 LNHNV and CDR2 YYDKDF (reference sequence). The CDR3 loop spans 12 amino acids. This CDR3 is CATSSHNQPQHF. In DNA, the CDR3 is TGTGCCACCAGCAGTCACAATCAGCCCCAGCATTTT.

The genes are TRBV27 and TRBJ2-7; TRBD1 agrees at 9 bases. CDR1 is MNHEY, CDR2 SMNVEV, per germline (reference sequence). This CDR3 is 15 amino acids long. V gave up 5 bases and J gave up 4 bases; unmatched junction bases: 9. This chain's CDR3 is CASSETGTGLYEQYF. CDR3 DNA sequence: TGTGCCAGCAGTGAGACCGGGACAGGGCTATACGAGCAGTACTTC.

This clone has a single count. The gene calls are TRBV6-5 and TRBJ1-5; no clear D gene. Germline assignment: CDR1 MNHEY and CDR2 SVGAGI. The germline V and J ends were trimmed by 4 bases and 3 bases, with 7 bases remaining between them. The CDR3 has 13 amino acids. CDR3 bases: TGTGCCAGCAGTTTAAGGATCAATCAGCCCCAGCATTTT. Translating gives CASSLRINQPQHF.

The chain uses TRBV2 and TRBJ1-4, with D possibly being TRBD1 (5 bases). The V end lost 6 bases, the J end lost 8 bases, and 7 bases lay between the germline ends. The CDR3 runs to 11 residues. Germline V gene lookup returns CDR1 SNHLY and CDR2 FYNNEI. This CDR3 is CASRWGEKLFF. CDR3 nucleotide sequence: TGTGCCAGCAGGTGGGGGGAAAAACTGTTTTTT.

This chain uses TRBV5-1 with TRBJ2-6; the D call may be TRBD1 or TRBD2 (5 bases each). In germline, CDR1 is SGHRS, CDR2 YFSETQ. This CDR3 spans 15 amino acids. V was trimmed by 4 bases and J by 3 bases, leaving 11 bases between them. The CDR3 sequence: CASSPGRGGANVLTF. DNA of the CDR3: TGCGCCAGCAGCCCGGGACGGGGTGGGGCCAACGTCCTGACTTTC. Combining the CDR3 with reference TRBV5-1 and TRBJ2-6 gives the whole variable domain KAGVTQTPRYLIKTRGQQVTLSCSPISGHRSVSWYQQTPGQGLQFLFEYFSETQRNKGNFPGRFSGRQFSNSRSEMNVSTLELGDSALYLCASSPGRGGANVLTFGAGSRLTVL.

The chain carries TRBV19 and TRBJ2-3, with D possibly being TRBD2 (5 bases). CDR1 and CDR2 from the germline V gene are LNHDA and SQIVND (reference sequence). The CDR3 totals 17 residues. Trimming removed 1 base at V and 3 bases at J, with 17 bases between. CDR3: CASSIVLDSGWTDTQYF. Here the CDR3 DNA reads TGTGCCAGTAGTATAGTCCTGGACTCGGGTTGGACAGATACGCAGTATTTT.

V gene TRBV19 combines with J gene TRBJ2-1; the D gene is possibly TRBD2 (6 bases). The CDR3 runs 13 residues. In germline, CDR1 is LNHDA, CDR2 SQIVND (reference sequence). V was pared by 6 bases and J by 2 bases, with 8 bases between. The CDR3 here is CASRREAYNEQFF. The CDR3 DNA sequence: TGTGCCAGTAGGAGGGAGGCCTACAATGAGCAGTTCTTC.

This sequence joins TRBV28 and TRBJ2-3, with 13 bases lining up with TRBD2. Unmatched junction bases numbered 3, after V lost 5 bases and J lost 4 bases. The CDR3 loop spans 15 amino acids. From germline, CDR1 is MDHEN and CDR2 SYDVKM. CDR3 amino acids: CASSRTSGSADTQYF. The CDR3 DNA reads TGTGCCAGCAGTCGGACTAGCGGGAGCGCAGATACGCAGTATTTT.